This T cell receptor (beta chain) was profiled in a study of blood T cell repertoires in COVID-19. For the study at large: Some COVID-19 samples were acute and others convalescent; all came from the United States, Italy and Spain. T cells, B-cell-depleted T cells, or PBMCs supplied cDNA or gDNA.

Germline CDR1 reads SGHTA; CDR2 reads FQGNSA. V was clipped by 1 base and J by 1 base, with 10 bases between them. The CDR3 has 16 residues. Original processing methods: Reference gene primer amplification gave estimated nucleated cell counts. Assay: immunoSEQ multiplex PCR; the TCRdb copy retains only in-frame clones and omits some. The V and J calls and clone size are taken from that table; D and trimming were inferred from the DNA. Counted here are around 250,000 clones, approximately 91% occurring once; the ten biggest clones make up approximately 0.7%. The chain has TRBV7-2 and TRBJ2-2; D is possibly TRBD2 (6 bases). The sequencing input was peripheral blood. The clonotype was recovered from a human donor in a cohort sampled during active COVID-19. Here the CDR3 DNA reads TGTGCCAGCAGCTTAGTGGGTAGCGGGAACACCGGGGAGCTGTTTTTT. Translating gives CASSLVGSGNTGELFF. The whole variable domain, remainder taken from reference TRBV7-2 and TRBJ2-2, is GAGVSQSPSNKVTEKGKDVELRCDPISGHTALYWYRQSLGQGLEFLIYFQGNSAPDKSGLPSDRFSAERTGGSVSTLTIQRTQQEDSAVYLCASSLVGSGNTGELFFGEGSRLTVL.